The source of this TCR beta chain is a study of OX40 agonist ivuxolimab in advanced cancers. Study at large: Each dose-escalation patient presented with hepatocellular carcinoma, melanoma, renal cell or head and neck cancer. Partial responses were recorded for three patients, including one with hepatocellular carcinoma and two with cutaneous melanoma.

Assay used: immunoSEQ multiplex PCR; TCRdb lists only in-frame clones, some missing. The sample yields roughly 100,000 clones, 70% to 90% seen once. Findings and limits, study-wide: In the 0.1-3.0 mg/kg groups, partial responders showed among the lowest expansion. Also showing low normalized T-cell clonal expansion were some of the nonresponders.

With respect to this clone: As yet, its antigen is unknown.

CDR1 and CDR2 (germline): SGHNT, YYREEE (reference sequence). The length of the CDR3 is 16 residues. The V segment lost 0 bases and the J segment 0 bases; nucleotides outside the gene matches: 1. The clonotype was recovered from an adult with an advanced solid tumor such as melanoma, head and neck, liver or kidney cancer. The sample in question was CD4+ or CD8+ T cells sorted from blood, obtained in a trial of the OX40 agonist ivuxolimab. The gene calls are TRBV5-4 and TRBJ2-2; 8 positions agree with TRBD2. CDR3 region: CASSLGGGTNTGELFF. The CDR3, as DNA: TGTGCCAGCAGCTTGGGCGGGGGGACGAACACCGGGGAGCTGTTTTTT.